These 11 T cell receptor beta chains were sequenced from one sample in a study of CD8+CD57+ T cells in acquired aplastic anemia. An expansion of CD8+CD57+ cells by flow cytometry had been shown in patients chosen for sequencing. TCR beta VDJ and CDR3 profiles were obtained from a genomic DNA template. One entry per CDR3 protein results from TCRdb running MiXCR on the reads. Of 170,000 or so distinct CDR3 sequences in the sample, roughly 63% were seen once. Sequenced sample: sorted CD4+, CD8+, or CD8+CD57+ T cells (not recorded which) from PBMCs. These receptors were taken from a human donor with aplastic anemia.

This clonotype was observed many times. The V call is TRBV7-9, the J call TRBJ1-2; D is uncertain. The CDR3 runs to 14 residues. Germline V CDR1 and CDR2: SEHNR, FQNEAQ (reference sequence). The V end was cut by 5 bases, the J end by 4 bases, with 14 bases between. CDR3 coding DNA: TGTGCCAGCAGCCCGCCGGGGATGTCCTATGGCTACACCTTC. Its translation: CASSPPGMSYGYTF.

The CDR3, as DNA: TGCGCCAGCAGCCAAGACCCCAACAGGGTAACCTACGAGCAGTACTTC. Translation gives CASSQDPNRVTYEQYF. The genes are TRBV4-3 and TRBJ2-7, with D tentatively TRBD1 (6 bases). Germline V gene lookup returns CDR1 LGHNA and CDR2 YSLEER. The length of the CDR3 is 16 residues. Trimming removed 0 bases at V and 2 bases at J, with 14 bases between.

V and J are TRBV9 and TRBJ2-7, with 10 positions matching TRBD2. V was pared by 0 bases and J by 3 bases, with 3 bases of the junction left unmatched. The CDR3 loop spans 15 amino acids. Germline lookup yields CDR1 SGDLS and CDR2 YYNGEE. CDR3 nucleotide sequence: TGTGCCAGCAGCGTAGAGGCTAGCGGGAGCTACGAGCAGTACTTC. Protein product: CASSVEASGSYEQYF.

The CDR3 region has the DNA TGCAGTGCTAGAGGTGGGAGCTACGAGCAGTACTTC. As protein: CSARGGSYEQYF. The chain is built from TRBV20-1 and TRBJ2-7; tentative D call: TRBD2 (5 bases). In germline, CDR1 is DFQATT, CDR2 SNEGSKA (reference sequence). This CDR3 is built from 12 residues. V lost 1 base to trimming and J lost 3 bases, with 7 bases between them.

This clonotype was observed many times. The rearrangement uses TRBV29-1 and TRBJ1-2, with TRBD1 matching over 8 bases. The CDR3 is 14 amino acids. V gave up 4 bases and J gave up 2 bases; unmatched junction bases: 6. Germline V CDR1 and CDR2: SQVTM, ANQGSEA. This CDR3 reads CSVVEGQDNYGYTF. CDR3 DNA: TGCAGCGTTGTGGAGGGACAGGACAACTATGGCTACACCTTC. Variable domain in full (rest from reference TRBV29-1 and TRBJ1-2): SAVISQKPSRDICQRGTSLTIQCQVDSQVTMMFWYRQQPGQSLTLIATANQGSEATYESGFVIDKFPISRPNLTFSTLTVSNMSPEDSSIYLCSVVEGQDNYGYTFGSGTRLTVV.

The chain couples TRBV20-1 to TRBJ2-5, with D possibly being TRBD1 (5 bases). CDR3 length: 16 amino acids. V was trimmed by 0 bases and J by 3 bases, leaving 17 bases between them. CDR1 and CDR2 from the germline V gene are DFQATT and SNEGSKA (reference sequence). The CDR3 DNA follows: TGCAGTGCTAGAGATCTCCGACAGTTGGCCAAAGAGACCCAGTACTTC. Protein: CSARDLRQLAKETQYF.

The chain employs TRBV19 and TRBJ1-5; 9 bases align to TRBD1. V lost 2 bases to trimming and J lost 6 bases; unmatched junction nucleotides: 5. CDR1 and CDR2 from the germline V gene are LNHDA and SQIVND (reference sequence). CDR3 size: 15 residues. CDR3: CASSISTGGGQPQHF. Written as DNA, the CDR3 is TGTGCCAGTAGTATATCCACAGGGGGCGGTCAGCCCCAGCATTTT.

The sample holds many counts of this clonotype. The chain links TRBV9 to TRBJ2-5, with D possibly TRBD2 on 6 matching bases. Germline V gene data show CDR1 as SGDLS and CDR2 as YYNGEE. There are 14 residues in the CDR3. The V and J ends lost 0 bases and 4 bases respectively, with 10 bases between them. The CDR3, as DNA: TGTGCCAGCAGCGTAGATGGAGGGAGAGAGACCCAGTACTTC. As protein: CASSVDGGRETQYF.

This clonotype has ten or more counts. This chain joins TRBV20-1 and TRBJ2-1; D perhaps matches TRBD2 (5 bases). V was clipped by 3 bases and J by 6 bases, with 12 bases between them. Germline loops: CDR1 DFQATT, CDR2 SNEGSKA (reference sequence). The CDR3 is 13 residues long. CDR3 DNA sequence: TGCAGTGCTAGCCACGGGGTTTCCAATGAGCAGTTCTTC. It yields the protein CSASHGVSNEQFF.

The chain employs TRBV7-3 and TRBJ2-2; D unclear. Trimming shortened V by 3 bases and J by 5 bases, and 10 bases separated the two germline ends. Germline CDR1 and CDR2: SGHTA and FQGTGA. This CDR3 spans 14 amino acids. Here the CDR3 reads CASSFAWGTGELFF. The CDR3 nucleotides are TGTGCCAGCAGCTTCGCATGGGGAACCGGGGAGCTGTTTTTT.

The rearrangement links TRBV7-9 to TRBJ2-7, with no clear D. Trimming stripped 3 bases from V and 3 bases from J, with 9 bases between. The V gene's germline CDR1 is SEHNR and CDR2 FQNEAQ (reference sequence). This CDR3 has 13 amino acids. CDR3 region: CASSFTLSYEQYF. The DNA for the CDR3 is TGTGCCAGCAGCTTCACCCTGAGCTACGAGCAGTACTTC. Variable domain in full (rest from reference TRBV7-9 and TRBJ2-7): DTGVSQNPRHKITKRGQNVTFRCDPISEHNRLYWYRQTLGQGPEFLTYFQNEAQLEKSRLLSDRFSAERPKGSFSTLEIQRTEQGDSAMYLCASSFTLSYEQYFGPGTRLTVT.